This TCR beta chain derives from a study of response to subunit inactivated influenza vaccine. Whole-study findings and limits: It was suggested by the authors that few new T cells are recruited by each seasonal influenza vaccination.

TCRdb re-derived calls from the RT-PCR reads in MiXCR, one entry per CDR3 protein. The sample has hundreds of thousands of distinct CDR3 sequences, approximately 15% seen once. This CDR3 comprises 14 residues. V lost 0 bases and J 1 base, leaving 10 bases between the germline ends. From germline, CDR1 is DFQATT and CDR2 SNEGSKA (reference sequence). This clonotype has just a few counts. The antigen is not known. The rearrangement joins TRBV20-1 to TRBJ2-7, with a tentative D call TRBD1 (5 bases). This receptor was obtained from a man in his fifties or sixties who received an inactivated influenza vaccine. Material: CD4+ T cells sorted from PBMCs, obtained less than 30 months after vaccination. Here the CDR3 DNA reads TGCAGTGCTAGAGATCGGAAGGGGTCCTACGAGCAGTACTTC. Amino acid sequence: CSARDRKGSYEQYF.